This T cell receptor (beta chain) was sequenced in a study of T cell changes during pregnancy in multiple sclerosis. The table came from immunoSEQ multiplex PCR; TCRdb's copy has only in-frame clones and leaves some out. The data contain 26,000 or so clones, 75% to 90% of them singletons. Germline V gene lookup returns CDR1 MNHNS and CDR2 SASEGT. The CDR3 spans 12 residues. V was pared by 3 bases and J by 7 bases, with 7 bases between. The receptor was isolated from a female donor with multiple sclerosis, enrolled in a pregnancy study. The chain carries TRBV6-1 and TRBJ2-1; perhaps TRBD2 as D (5 bases). The sequencing used CD8+ T cells from peripheral blood mononuclear cells, collected in the second trimester of pregnancy. As DNA, the CDR3 is TGTGCCAGCAGTGATCCGGGAAATGAGCAGTTCTTC. This encodes CASSDPGNEQFF.